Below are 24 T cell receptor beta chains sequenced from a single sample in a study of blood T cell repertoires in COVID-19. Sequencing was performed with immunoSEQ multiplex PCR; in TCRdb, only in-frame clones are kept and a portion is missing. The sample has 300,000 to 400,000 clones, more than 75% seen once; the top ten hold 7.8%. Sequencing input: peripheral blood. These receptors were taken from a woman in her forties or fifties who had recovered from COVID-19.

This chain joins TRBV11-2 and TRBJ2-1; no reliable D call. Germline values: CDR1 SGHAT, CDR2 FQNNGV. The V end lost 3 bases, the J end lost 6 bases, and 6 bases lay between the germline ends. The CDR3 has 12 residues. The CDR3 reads CASSFHTNEQFF. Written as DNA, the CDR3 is TGTGCCAGCAGCTTTCACACCAATGAGCAGTTCTTC.

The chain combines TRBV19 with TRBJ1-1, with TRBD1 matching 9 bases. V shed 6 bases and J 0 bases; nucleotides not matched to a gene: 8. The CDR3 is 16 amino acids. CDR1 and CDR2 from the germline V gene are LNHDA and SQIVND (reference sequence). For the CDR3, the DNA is TGTGCCAGTAGCCGCAGGACAGGGGCTATGAACACTGAAGCTTTCTTT. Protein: CASSRRTGAMNTEAFF.

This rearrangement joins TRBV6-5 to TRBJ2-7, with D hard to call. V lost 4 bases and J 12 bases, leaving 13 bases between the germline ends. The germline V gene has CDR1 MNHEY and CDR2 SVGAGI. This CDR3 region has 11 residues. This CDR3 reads CASSFSQVWYF. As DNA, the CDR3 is TGTGCCAGCAGTTTTTCCCAGGTTTGGTACTTC.

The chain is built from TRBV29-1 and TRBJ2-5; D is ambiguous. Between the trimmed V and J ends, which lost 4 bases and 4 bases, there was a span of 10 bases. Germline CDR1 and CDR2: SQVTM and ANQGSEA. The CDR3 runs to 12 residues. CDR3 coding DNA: TGCAGCGTTGGGGTAGCCACAGAGACCCAGTACTTC. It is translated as CSVGVATETQYF.

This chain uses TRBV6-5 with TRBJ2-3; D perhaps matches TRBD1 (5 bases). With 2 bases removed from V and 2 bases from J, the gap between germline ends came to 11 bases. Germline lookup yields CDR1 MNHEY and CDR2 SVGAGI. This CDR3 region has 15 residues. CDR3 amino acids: CASSYRGPLTDTQYF. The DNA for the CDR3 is TGTGCCAGCAGTTACAGGGGCCCGCTCACAGATACGCAGTATTTT.

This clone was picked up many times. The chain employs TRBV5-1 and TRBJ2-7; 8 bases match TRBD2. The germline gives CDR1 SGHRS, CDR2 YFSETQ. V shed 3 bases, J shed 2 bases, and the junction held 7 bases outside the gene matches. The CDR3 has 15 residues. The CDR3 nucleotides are TGCGCCAGCAGCTGGACCACTAGCGGCCCCTACGAGCAGTACTTC. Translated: CASSWTTSGPYEQYF.

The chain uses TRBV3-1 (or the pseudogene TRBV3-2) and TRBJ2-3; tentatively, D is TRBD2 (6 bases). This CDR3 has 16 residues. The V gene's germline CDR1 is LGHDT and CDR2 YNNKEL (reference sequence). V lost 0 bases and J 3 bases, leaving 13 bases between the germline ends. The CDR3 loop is CASSQEGRGGTDTQYF. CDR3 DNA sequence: TGTGCCAGCAGCCAAGAAGGGCGGGGAGGAACAGATACGCAGTATTTT.

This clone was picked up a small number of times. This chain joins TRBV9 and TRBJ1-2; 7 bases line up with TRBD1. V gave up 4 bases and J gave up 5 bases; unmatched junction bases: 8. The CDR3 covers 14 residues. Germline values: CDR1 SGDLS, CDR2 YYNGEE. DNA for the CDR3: TGTGCCAGCAGCCCCCGGGACAGCTCTTATGGCTACACCTTC. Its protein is CASSPRDSSYGYTF.

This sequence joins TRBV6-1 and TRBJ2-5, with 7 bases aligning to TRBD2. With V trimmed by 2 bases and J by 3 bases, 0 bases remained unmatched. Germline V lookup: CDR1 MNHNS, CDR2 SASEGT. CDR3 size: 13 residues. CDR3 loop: CASSELAEETQYF. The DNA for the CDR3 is TGTGCCAGCAGTGAACTAGCGGAAGAGACCCAGTACTTC.

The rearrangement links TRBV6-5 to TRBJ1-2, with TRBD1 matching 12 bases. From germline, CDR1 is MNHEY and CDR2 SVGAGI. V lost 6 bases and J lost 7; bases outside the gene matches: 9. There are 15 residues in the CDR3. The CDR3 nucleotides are TGTGCCAGCAGCAATTGGGACAGGGGGCGGAGTGGCTACACCTTC. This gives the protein CASSNWDRGRSGYTF.

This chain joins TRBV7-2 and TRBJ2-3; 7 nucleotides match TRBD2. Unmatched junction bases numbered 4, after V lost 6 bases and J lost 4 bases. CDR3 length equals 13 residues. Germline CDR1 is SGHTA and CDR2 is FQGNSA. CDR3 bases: TGTGCCAGCAGTCGAGGACTAGCAGATACGCAGTATTTT. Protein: CASSRGLADTQYF.

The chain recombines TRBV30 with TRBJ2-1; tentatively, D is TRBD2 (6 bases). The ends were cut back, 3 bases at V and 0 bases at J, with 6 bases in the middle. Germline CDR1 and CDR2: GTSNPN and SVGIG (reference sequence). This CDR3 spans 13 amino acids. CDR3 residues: CAWSGSSYNEQFF. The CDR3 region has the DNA TGTGCCTGGAGCGGGAGCTCCTACAATGAGCAGTTCTTC.

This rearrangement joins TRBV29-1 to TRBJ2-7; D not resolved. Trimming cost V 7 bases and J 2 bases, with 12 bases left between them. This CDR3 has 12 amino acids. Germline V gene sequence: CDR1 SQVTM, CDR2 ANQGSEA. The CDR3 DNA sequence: TGCAGCGCTGCCGTGACTGCCTACGAGCAGTACTTC. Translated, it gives CSAAVTAYEQYF.

CDR3 nucleotides: TGTGCCTGGAGGCGAGAGGCGAACACTGAAGCTTTCTTT. As protein: CAWRREANTEAFF. The V call is TRBV30, the J call TRBJ1-1; no clear D gene. CDR1 and CDR2 from the germline V gene are GTSNPN and SVGIG (reference sequence). The germline V and J ends were trimmed by 3 bases and 1 base, with 9 bases remaining between them. The CDR3 runs to 13 residues.

The CDR3 region is CASSLSGGETQYF. The DNA for the CDR3 is TGTGCCAGCAGCCTAAGCGGGGGAGAGACCCAGTACTTC. The J gene is TRBJ2-5, the V gene TRBV14, with 8 positions matching TRBD2. V was pared by 4 bases and J by 4 bases, with 2 bases of the junction left unmatched. The length of the CDR3 is 13 residues. CDR1 is SGHDN, CDR2 FVKESK, per germline.

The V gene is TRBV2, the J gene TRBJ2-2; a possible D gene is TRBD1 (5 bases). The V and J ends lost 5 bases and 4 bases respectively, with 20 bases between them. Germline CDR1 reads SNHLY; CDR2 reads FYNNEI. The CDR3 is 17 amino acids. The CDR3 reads CASSPSAYRTGTGELFF. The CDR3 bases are TGTGCCAGCAGTCCGTCCGCATACAGGACGGGCACCGGGGAGCTGTTTTTT. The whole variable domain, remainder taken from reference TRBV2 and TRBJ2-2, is EPEVTQTPSHQVTQMGQEVILRCVPISNHLYFYWYRQILGQKVEFLVSFYNNEISEKSEIFDDQFSVERPDGSNFTLKIRSTKLEDSAMYFCASSPSAYRTGTGELFFGEGSRLTVL.

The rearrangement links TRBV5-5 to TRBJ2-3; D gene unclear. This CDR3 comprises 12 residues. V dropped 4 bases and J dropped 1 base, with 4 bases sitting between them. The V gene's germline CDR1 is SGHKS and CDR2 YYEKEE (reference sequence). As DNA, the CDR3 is TGTGCCAGCAGCACTGGCACAGATACGCAGTATTTT. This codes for CASSTGTDTQYF.

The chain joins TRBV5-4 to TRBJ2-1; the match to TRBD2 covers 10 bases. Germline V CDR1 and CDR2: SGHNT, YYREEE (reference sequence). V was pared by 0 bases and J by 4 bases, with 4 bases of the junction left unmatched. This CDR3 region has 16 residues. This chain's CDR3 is CASSLASGGDYNEQFF. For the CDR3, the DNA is TGTGCCAGCAGCTTGGCTAGCGGGGGAGATTACAATGAGCAGTTCTTC.

The CDR3 DNA reads as TGTGCCAGTAGCGGCCCCGGGACAGGGACCTATGGCTACACCTTC. Its protein is CASSGPGTGTYGYTF. V is TRBV19 and J is TRBJ1-2; 9 positions agree with TRBD1. Germline V gene lookup returns CDR1 LNHDA and CDR2 SQIVND (reference sequence). This CDR3 contains 15 residues. V was clipped by 6 bases and J by 4 bases; unmatched bases: 9.

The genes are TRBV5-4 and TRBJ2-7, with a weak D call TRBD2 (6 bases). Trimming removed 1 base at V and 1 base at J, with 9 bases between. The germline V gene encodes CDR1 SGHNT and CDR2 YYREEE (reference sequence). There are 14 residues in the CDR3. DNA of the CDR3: TGTGCCAGCAGCTTGCCAGGGAGGTCCTACGAGCAGTACTTC. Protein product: CASSLPGRSYEQYF.

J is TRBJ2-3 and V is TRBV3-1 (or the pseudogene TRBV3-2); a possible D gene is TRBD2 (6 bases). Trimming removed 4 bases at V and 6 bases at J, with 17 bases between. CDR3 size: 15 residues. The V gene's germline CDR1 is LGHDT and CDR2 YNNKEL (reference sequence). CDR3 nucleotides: TGTGCCAGCAGCCGAGGGACTTCTGGCGCGGATACGCAGTATTTT. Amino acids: CASSRGTSGADTQYF.

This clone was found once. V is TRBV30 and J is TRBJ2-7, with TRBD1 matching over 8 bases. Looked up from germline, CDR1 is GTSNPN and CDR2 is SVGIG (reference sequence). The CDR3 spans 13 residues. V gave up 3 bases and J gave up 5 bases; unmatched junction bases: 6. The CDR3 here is CAWRWTGSHEQYF. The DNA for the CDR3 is TGTGCCTGGAGATGGACAGGGAGCCACGAGCAGTACTTC.

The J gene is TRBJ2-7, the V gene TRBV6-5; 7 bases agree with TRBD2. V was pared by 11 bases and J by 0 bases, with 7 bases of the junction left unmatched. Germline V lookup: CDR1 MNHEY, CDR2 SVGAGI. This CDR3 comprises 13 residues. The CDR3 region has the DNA TGTGCCGCGCAAGCGGGGACCTCCTACGAGCAGTACTTC. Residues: CAAQAGTSYEQYF.

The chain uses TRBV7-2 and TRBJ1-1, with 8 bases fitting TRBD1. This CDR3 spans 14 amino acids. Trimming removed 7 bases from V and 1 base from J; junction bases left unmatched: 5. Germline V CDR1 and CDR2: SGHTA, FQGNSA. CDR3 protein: CASTLTGANTEAFF. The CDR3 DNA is TGTGCCAGCACCCTGACAGGGGCGAACACTGAAGCTTTCTTT.